This T cell receptor beta chain was sequenced for a study of blood T cell repertoires in COVID-19. The sample holds one count of this clone. CDR3 length: 14 residues. In germline, CDR1 is LNHDA, CDR2 SQIVND (reference sequence). The V segment lost 5 bases and the J segment 6 bases; nucleotides outside the gene matches: 9. Recruitment covered 25 or so US areas and drew participants whose ages spanned about 18 to 90 years. Clinical history as reported by participants underpinned cohort assignment. Libraries were prepared by immunoSEQ multiplex PCR; TCRdb keeps only in-frame clonotypes and omits some of them. Here the sample spans around 250,000 clones, approximately 89% being singletons.

What was sequenced was PBMCs or T cells enriched from blood (not recorded which). This TCR derives from a woman between 40 and 50 years old who had been exposed to COVID-19. The gene calls are TRBV19 and TRBJ1-1, with TRBD1 identical over 7 bases. The CDR3 bases are TGTGCCAGTAGTCCGCAGGGGGTTATGTCTGAAGCTTTCTTT. It codes for CASSPQGVMSEAFF.